The 23 T cell receptor beta chains below were found in one sample sequenced in a study of cytomegalovirus exposure and HLA in healthy donors. Amplification used 60 Vbeta primers and 13 Jbeta primers. Profiling relied on immunoSEQ multiplex PCR, and the TCRdb table lists in-frame clones only, not all of them. This table holds about 100,000 clones, about three quarters found once. The sequenced material came from PBMCs. The receptor set was obtained from a man aged 25-45 years in good health and CMV-seronegative.

Only a few counts were recorded for this clone. This rearrangement joins TRBV28 to TRBJ1-6; 9 positions agree with TRBD1. The CDR3 is 15 residues long. V lost 8 bases to trimming and J lost 6 bases; unmatched junction nucleotides: 8. Germline values: CDR1 MDHEN, CDR2 SYDVKM. CDR3 coding DNA: TGTGCCAGCGGAACACCGGGACAGGGTAATTCACCCCTCCACTTT. Encoded protein: CASGTPGQGNSPLHF.

The rearrangement links TRBV7-7 to TRBJ1-3; weak D call: TRBD1 (6 bases). V was clipped by 5 bases and J by 0 bases, with 8 bases between them. The CDR3 is made up of 14 amino acids. Germline V gene sequence: CDR1 SSHAT, CDR2 FNYEAQ (reference sequence). CDR3 region: CASSPQGSGNTIYF. CDR3 sequence (DNA): TGTGCCAGCAGCCCACAGGGCTCTGGAAACACCATATATTTT.

V gene TRBV27 combines with J gene TRBJ2-3, with 10 bases fitting TRBD2. Germline V gene lookup returns CDR1 MNHEY and CDR2 SMNVEV (reference sequence). The CDR3 runs to 18 residues. V lost 1 base to trimming and J lost 1 base; unmatched junction nucleotides: 8. In nucleotides, the CDR3 is TGTGCCAGCAGTTTATTTGCCCCCCTAGCGGGGGGCACAGATACGCAGTATTTT. Residues: CASSLFAPLAGGTDTQYF.

A few counts support this clone. V is TRBV28 and J is TRBJ2-3, with TRBD1 matching over 10 bases. Unmatched junction bases numbered 4, after V lost 2 bases and J lost 2 bases. Germline assignment: CDR1 MDHEN and CDR2 SYDVKM. This CDR3 spans 16 amino acids. CDR3 coding DNA: TGTGCCAGCAGTTTACCGGGACAGGGGAACACAGATACGCAGTATTTT. Its protein is CASSLPGQGNTDTQYF.

CDR3 DNA sequence: TGTGCCAGCAGCTTAGTTCAGGGTTCTAATGAAAAACTGTTTTTT. The encoded protein is CASSLVQGSNEKLFF. V and J are TRBV7-2 and TRBJ1-4; weak D call: TRBD1 (5 bases). Germline values: CDR1 SGHTA, CDR2 FQGNSA. This CDR3 has 15 amino acids. V lost 1 base and J lost 3, with 9 bases in between.

The chain has TRBV18 and TRBJ2-7; D perhaps matches TRBD1 (6 bases). This CDR3 comprises 13 residues. CDR1 and CDR2 (germline): KGHSH, LQKENI. The V gene lost 3 bases and the J gene lost 5 bases, with 11 bases spanning the gap. The CDR3 here is CASSPRQADEQYF. CDR3 nucleotides: TGTGCCAGCTCACCCCGACAGGCGGACGAGCAGTACTTC.

The chain has TRBV15 and TRBJ1-5, with 7 bases lining up with TRBD1. Germline V gene lookup returns CDR1 LNHNV and CDR2 YYDKDF (reference sequence). J gave up 5 bases and V 0 bases, and 1 base lay outside the gene matches. The CDR3 is 14 amino acids. CDR3 amino acids: CATSRDRGDQPQHF. The CDR3 DNA follows: TGTGCCACCAGCAGAGACAGGGGGGATCAGCCCCAGCATTTT. The full variable domain, its missing parts supplied by reference TRBV15 and TRBJ1-5, is DAMVIQNPRYQVTQFGKPVTLSCSQTLNHNVMYWYQQKSSQAPKLLFHYYDKDFNNEADTPDNFQSRRPNTSFCFLDIRSPGLGDTAMYLCATSRDRGDQPQHFGDGTRLSIL.

CDR3 sequence: CASSLSAGQPQHF. The CDR3, as DNA: TGTGCCAGCAGCTTATCGGCGGGTCAGCCCCAGCATTTT. The chain is built from TRBV7-9 and TRBJ1-5; D is uncertain. V was clipped by 2 bases and J by 6 bases, with 8 bases between them. The CDR3 sequence is 13 residues long. The germline CDR1 and CDR2 sequences are SEHNR and FQNEAQ (reference sequence). Looking up the rest from reference TRBV7-9 and TRBJ1-5 gives the full variable domain: DTGVSQNPRHKITKRGQNVTFRCDPISEHNRLYWYRQTLGQGPEFLTYFQNEAQLEKSRLLSDRFSAERPKGSFSTLEIQRTEQGDSAMYLCASSLSAGQPQHFGDGTRLSIL.

The chain is built from TRBV25-1 and TRBJ2-7, with TRBD1 as a possible D gene (6 bases). Germline V gene data show CDR1 as MGHDK and CDR2 as SYGVNS. This CDR3 is built from 15 residues. V was shortened by 5 bases and J by 1 base, with 15 bases between the two germline ends. The DNA of the CDR3 is TGTGCCAGCAGTCTCAGGGGACCCAAGTCCTACGAGCAGTACTTC. Translating gives CASSLRGPKSYEQYF.

The chain joins TRBV30 to TRBJ1-5, with a weak D call TRBD1 (5 bases). In germline, CDR1 is GTSNPN, CDR2 SVGIG (reference sequence). The CDR3 consists of 13 residues. Trimming removed 1 base at V and 5 bases at J, with 9 bases between. The CDR3 here is CAWSAGGDQPQHF. For the CDR3, the DNA is TGTGCCTGGAGTGCCGGGGGGGATCAGCCCCAGCATTTT.

This clone was picked up many times. The chain is built from TRBV6-6 and TRBJ1-2; 10 nucleotides align to TRBD1. The germline V gene has CDR1 MNHNY and CDR2 SVGAGI (reference sequence). V shed 6 bases, J shed 6 bases, and the junction held 4 bases outside the gene matches. CDR3 length equals 13 residues. CDR3 sequence reads: CASRSDRGNGYTF. Here the CDR3 DNA reads TGTGCCAGCAGATCGGACAGGGGGAATGGCTACACCTTC.

The genes are TRBV28 and TRBJ1-5; possible D gene TRBD1, 6 bases. V was trimmed by 7 bases and J by 3 bases, leaving 16 bases between them. The CDR3 consists of 15 residues. Germline V gives CDR1 MDHEN, CDR2 SYDVKM. The CDR3 loop reads CASKSSQGNNQPQHF. The CDR3 nucleotides are TGTGCCAGCAAAAGTAGCCAGGGGAACAATCAGCCCCAGCATTTT.

There are a few counts of this clone. V is TRBV4-1 and J is TRBJ1-5; D gene uncertain. The CDR3 consists of 15 residues. CDR1 and CDR2 (germline): MGHRA, YSYEKL. The V end lost 2 bases, the J end lost 4 bases, and 12 bases lay between the germline ends. The CDR3, as DNA: TGCGCCAGCAGCCAACGGAGTAATGATAATCAGCCCCAGCATTTT. It encodes CASSQRSNDNQPQHF.

This clone was seen more than once but under ten times. The genes are TRBV5-4 and TRBJ1-1; D is unresolved. With 0 bases removed from V and 9 bases from J, the gap between germline ends came to 9 bases. The V gene's germline CDR1 is SGHNT and CDR2 YYREEE (reference sequence). This CDR3 contains 12 residues. The CDR3: CASSLDKTQAFF. Here the CDR3 DNA reads TGTGCCAGCAGCTTGGACAAGACTCAAGCTTTCTTT.

For this clone: In the same sample, other DNA sequences code for this CDR3. The chain combines TRBV29-1 with TRBJ2-1, with D unclear. CDR1 SQVTM and CDR2 ANQGSEA come from the germline V gene. With 4 bases removed from V and 1 base from J, the gap between germline ends came to 8 bases. The CDR3 is 13 residues long. The CDR3 reads CSVGQTSYNEQFF. CDR3 coding DNA: TGCAGCGTTGGGCAGACTTCCTACAATGAGCAGTTCTTC.

The V gene is TRBV9, the J gene TRBJ2-3; TRBD2 matches 8 bases. The CDR3 sequence is 17 residues long. The germline V gene has CDR1 SGDLS and CDR2 YYNGEE. The trim removed 4 bases at V and 2 bases at J, leaving 12 bases unmatched. Written as DNA, the CDR3 is TGTGCCAGCAGCCCGCGAGGGACTAGAAGATTCACAGATACGCAGTATTTT. Protein product: CASSPRGTRRFTDTQYF.

V and J are TRBV11-2 and TRBJ2-5, with 7 bases that match TRBD1. With 5 bases clipped from V and 5 bases from J, the junction kept 8 bases outside the gene matches. Germline V CDR1 and CDR2: SGHAT, FQNNGV. The CDR3 runs 14 residues. CDR3 nucleotide sequence: TGTGCCAGCAGCGCCAGACAGGGATGGGAGACCCAGTACTTC. Amino acid sequence: CASSARQGWETQYF.

This clone was recorded a few times. The chain recombines TRBV9 with TRBJ2-6; 12 bases match TRBD1. With 3 bases clipped from V and 12 bases from J, the junction kept 4 bases outside the gene matches. Germline V gives CDR1 SGDLS, CDR2 YYNGEE. This CDR3 has 14 residues. Written as DNA, the CDR3 is TGTGCCAGCAGCGGGGTGGGACAGGGGGCCGTCCTGACTTTC. Translated, it gives CASSGVGQGAVLTF.

The chain is built from TRBV2 and TRBJ2-5; 10 bases align to TRBD2. Trimming at V came to 7 bases and at J to 1 base, leaving 3 bases not matched to a gene. Looked up from germline, CDR1 is SNHLY and CDR2 is FYNNEI. This CDR3 is 14 amino acids long. CDR3 sequence reads: CASKASGGQETQYF. In nucleotides, the CDR3 is TGTGCCAGCAAGGCTAGCGGGGGCCAAGAGACCCAGTACTTC.

This clone showed up just a few times. The rearrangement links TRBV11-3 to TRBJ2-7; 8 bases map to TRBD1. The ends lost 5 bases at V and 6 bases at J; junction bases unmatched: 6. Germline V gene lookup returns CDR1 SGHNT and CDR2 YENEEA. The CDR3 sequence is 13 residues long. The CDR3 region is CASSRQGLSEQYF. The CDR3 bases are TGTGCCAGCAGCCGACAGGGGTTGAGCGAGCAGTACTTC.

The genes are TRBV5-1 and TRBJ2-2, with a tentative D call TRBD1 (5 bases). Between the trimmed V and J ends, which lost 3 bases and 6 bases, there was a span of 9 bases. Germline V gives CDR1 SGHRS, CDR2 YFSETQ. This CDR3 is built from 13 residues. In DNA form, the CDR3 reads TGCGCCAGCAGCTCCCCAGGGTCCGGGGAGCTGTTTTTT. Its protein product is CASSSPGSGELFF. Together with reference TRBV5-1 and TRBJ2-2, the CDR3 gives the full variable domain: KAGVTQTPRYLIKTRGQQVTLSCSPISGHRSVSWYQQTPGQGLQFLFEYFSETQRNKGNFPGRFSGRQFSNSRSEMNVSTLELGDSALYLCASSSPGSGELFFGEGSRLTVL.

CDR3 DNA: TGTGCCACCAGCAGAGATTATTATGGCTACACCTTC. Protein sequence: CATSRDYYGYTF. The chain is built from TRBV15 and TRBJ1-2, with D uncertain. In germline, CDR1 is LNHNV, CDR2 YYDKDF (reference sequence). The V end lost 0 bases, the J end lost 5 bases, and 4 bases lay between the germline ends. The CDR3 runs to 12 residues. The variable domain in full, with the rest retrieved from reference TRBV15 and TRBJ1-2, is DAMVIQNPRYQVTQFGKPVTLSCSQTLNHNVMYWYQQKSSQAPKLLFHYYDKDFNNEADTPDNFQSRRPNTSFCFLDIRSPGLGDTAMYLCATSRDYYGYTFGSGTRLTVV.

The V call is TRBV27, the J call TRBJ2-3; 7 nucleotides agree with TRBD1. This CDR3 has 14 residues. The germline CDR1 and CDR2 sequences are MNHEY and SMNVEV (reference sequence). Germline trimming cut 3 bases from V and 4 bases from J; bases unmatched to any gene: 4. CDR3 region: CASSFSTGSDTQYF. The CDR3 DNA sequence: TGTGCCAGCAGTTTCTCGACAGGGTCAGATACGCAGTATTTT.